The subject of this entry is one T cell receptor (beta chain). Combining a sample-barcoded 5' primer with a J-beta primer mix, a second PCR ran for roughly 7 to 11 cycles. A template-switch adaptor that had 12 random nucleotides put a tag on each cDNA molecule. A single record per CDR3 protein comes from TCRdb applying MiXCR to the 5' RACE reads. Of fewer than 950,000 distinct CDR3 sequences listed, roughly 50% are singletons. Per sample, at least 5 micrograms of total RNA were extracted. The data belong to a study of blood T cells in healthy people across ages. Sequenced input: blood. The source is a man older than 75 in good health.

CDR3 region: CASTLLGGGIYEQYF. The CDR3 nucleotides read TGTGCCAGCACCCTCCTAGGGGGTGGGATCTACGAGCAGTACTTC. The V call is TRBV11-2, the J call TRBJ2-7, with D possibly matching TRBD1 (6 bases). The CDR3 is 15 amino acids. Between the trimmed V and J ends, which lost 7 bases and 3 bases, there was a span of 19 bases. Germline V lookup: CDR1 SGHAT, CDR2 FQNNGV.